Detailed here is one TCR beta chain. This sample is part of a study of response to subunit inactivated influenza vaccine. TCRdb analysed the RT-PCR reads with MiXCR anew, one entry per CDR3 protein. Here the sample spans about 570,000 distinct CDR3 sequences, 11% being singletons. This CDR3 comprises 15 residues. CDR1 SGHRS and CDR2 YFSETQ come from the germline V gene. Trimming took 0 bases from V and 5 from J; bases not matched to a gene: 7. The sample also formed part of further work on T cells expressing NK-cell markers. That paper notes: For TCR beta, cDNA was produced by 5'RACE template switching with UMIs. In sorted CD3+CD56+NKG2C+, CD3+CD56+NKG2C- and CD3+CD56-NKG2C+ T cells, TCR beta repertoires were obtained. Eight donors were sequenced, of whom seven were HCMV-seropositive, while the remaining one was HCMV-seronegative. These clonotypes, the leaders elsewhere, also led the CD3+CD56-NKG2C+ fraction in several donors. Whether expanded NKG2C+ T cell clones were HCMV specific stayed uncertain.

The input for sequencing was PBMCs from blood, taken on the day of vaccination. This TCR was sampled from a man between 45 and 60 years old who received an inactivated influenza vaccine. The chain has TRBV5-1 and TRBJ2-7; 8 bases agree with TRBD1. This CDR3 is CASSLAYRGVNEQYF. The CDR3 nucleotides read TGCGCCAGCAGCTTGGCCTACAGGGGGGTCAACGAGCAGTACTTC.